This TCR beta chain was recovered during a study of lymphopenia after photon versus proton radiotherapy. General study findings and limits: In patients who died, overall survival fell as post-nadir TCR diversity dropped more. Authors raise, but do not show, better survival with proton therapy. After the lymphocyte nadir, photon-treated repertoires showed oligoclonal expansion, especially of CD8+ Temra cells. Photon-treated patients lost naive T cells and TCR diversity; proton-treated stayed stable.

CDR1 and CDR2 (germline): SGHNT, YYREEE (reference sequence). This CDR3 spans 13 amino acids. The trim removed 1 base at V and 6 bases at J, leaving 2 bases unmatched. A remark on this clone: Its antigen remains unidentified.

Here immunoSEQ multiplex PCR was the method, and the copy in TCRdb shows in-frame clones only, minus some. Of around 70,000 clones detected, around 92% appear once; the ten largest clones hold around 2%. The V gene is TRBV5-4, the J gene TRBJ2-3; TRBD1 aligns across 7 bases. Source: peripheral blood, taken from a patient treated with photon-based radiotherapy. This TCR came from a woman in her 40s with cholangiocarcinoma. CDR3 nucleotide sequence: TGTGCCAGCAGCTTGTCAGGGGGTGATACGCAGTATTTT. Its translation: CASSLSGGDTQYF.